A single sample gave rise to the 5 T cell receptor beta chains below, sequenced in a study of control samples from healthy donors and cancer patients. Clones were sequenced by immunoSEQ multiplex PCR, and TCRdb holds only the in-frame ones, with some missing. Here the sample spans about 130,000 clones, just under 95% being singletons. Sequencing was performed on PBMCs. All receptors come from a man between 60 and 75 years old with colorectal cancer.

V gene TRBV9 combines with J gene TRBJ2-2, with 9 bases fitting TRBD1. CDR3 length equals 16 residues. CDR1 and CDR2 from the germline V gene are SGDLS and YYNGEE. With V trimmed by 1 base and J by 3 bases, 4 bases remained unmatched. As DNA, the CDR3 is TGTGCCAGCAGCGTACAGACAGGGGGAGACACCGGGGAGCTGTTTTTT. Translated, it gives CASSVQTGGDTGELFF.

The rearrangement links TRBV5-1 to TRBJ1-3; D gene ambiguous. With 2 bases removed from V and 2 bases from J, the gap between germline ends came to 8 bases. The CDR3 has 14 amino acids. The germline V gene encodes CDR1 SGHRS and CDR2 YFSETQ. Here the CDR3 DNA reads TGCGCCAGCAGCTTAGACGGTACTGGAAACACCATATATTTT. This codes for CASSLDGTGNTIYF.

This chain uses TRBV4-1 with TRBJ1-2; no firm D call. The CDR3 loop spans 15 amino acids. From germline, CDR1 is MGHRA and CDR2 YSYEKL. V was clipped by 0 bases and J by 0 bases, with 8 bases between them. CDR3 nucleotides: TGCGCCAGCAGCCAAGAGCCAGTTTCTAACTATGGCTACACCTTC. It is translated as CASSQEPVSNYGYTF.

The chain has TRBV19 and TRBJ1-2; D call uncertain. V lost 4 bases and J 5 bases, leaving 14 bases between the germline ends. The CDR3 has 14 amino acids. Per the germline V gene, CDR1 is LNHDA and CDR2 is SQIVND (reference sequence). The CDR3 coding sequence is TGTGCCAGTAGTACCGTACCTATTAGATATGGCTACACCTTC. It specifies CASSTVPIRYGYTF.

The chain employs TRBV7-2 and TRBJ1-6, with D possibly matching TRBD1 (5 bases). Trimming cost V 1 base and J 1 base, with 17 bases left between them. The CDR3 has 19 amino acids. The germline CDR1 and CDR2 sequences are SGHTA and FQGNSA. Here the CDR3 reads CASSLVWQGGGSYNSPLHF. The DNA for the CDR3 is TGTGCCAGCAGCTTAGTTTGGCAGGGAGGAGGGTCCTATAATTCACCCCTCCACTTT.